This T cell receptor beta chain originates from a study of T cells in Graves' hyperthyroidism and ophthalmopathy. Study background: Peripheral blood specimens were obtained at initial diagnosis, prior to any treatment.

TCR beta CDR3 regions were amplified from RNA. The primer set for the first-round RT-PCR of the TCR CDR3 was HTBI. Using its own MiXCR run on the multiplex PCR reads, TCRdb lists one record per CDR3 protein. Of under 300,000 distinct CDR3 sequences listed, around 25% are singletons. Around 10 ml fresh peripheral blood yielded the PBMCs. Study results and caveats: The model forecast ophthalmopathy, anticipating it by a median around 6.5 months before onset.

This clonotype was picked up many times. What it binds is unknown. The clonotype was recovered from a man aged 35-49 years with Graves' hyperthyroidism that later progressed to Graves' ophthalmopathy. The sequenced sample was blood.

The CDR3 is CASSTGTGPNREQYF. CDR3 nucleotides: TGCGCCAGCAGCACCGGGACAGGTCCGAATCGCGAGCAGTACTTC. The chain carries TRBV5-1 and TRBJ2-7; 8 bases agree with TRBD1. The V gene's germline CDR1 is SGHRS and CDR2 YFSETQ. The CDR3 is 15 residues long. V shed 4 bases, J shed 6 bases, and the junction held 12 bases outside the gene matches.